Sequencing of this TCR beta chain was carried out in a study of T cell repertoires in cytomegalovirus infection. Background on the study: Matching HLA type and CMV infection were both indicated by public TCR beta signatures.

Looked up from germline, CDR1 is SGHTA and CDR2 is FQGNSA. The CDR3 has 15 amino acids. The ends were cut back, 2 bases at V and 5 bases at J, with 13 bases in the middle. TCRdb fed the reads into MiXCR, producing one record per CDR3 protein. The sample yields roughly 250,000 distinct CDR3 sequences, more than 9% seen once. The chain joins TRBV7-2 to TRBJ1-5; D gene unclear. The sequenced sample was PBMCs. The source is a human donor in good health (CMV status not recorded). Some clones in this sample may be carry-over from other donors' samples. The CDR3, as DNA: TGTGCCAGCAGCTTATGGTTTGGGGTCGATCAGCCCCAGCATTTT. It encodes CASSLWFGVDQPQHF.